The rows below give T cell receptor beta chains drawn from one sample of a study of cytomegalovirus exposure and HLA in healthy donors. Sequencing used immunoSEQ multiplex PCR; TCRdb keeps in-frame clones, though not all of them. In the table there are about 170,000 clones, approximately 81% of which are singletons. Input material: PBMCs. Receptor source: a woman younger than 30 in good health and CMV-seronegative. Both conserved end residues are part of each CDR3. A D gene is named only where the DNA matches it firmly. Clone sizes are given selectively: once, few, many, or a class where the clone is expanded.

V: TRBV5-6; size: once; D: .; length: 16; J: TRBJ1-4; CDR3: CASSLRVRATNEKLFF; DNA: TGTGCCAGCAGCTTGAGGGTGAGGGCGACTAATGAAAAACTGTTTTTT
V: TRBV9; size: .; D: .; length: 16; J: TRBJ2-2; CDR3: CASSPMGLSNTGELFF; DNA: TGTGCCAGCAGCCCGATGGGCCTTTCGAACACCGGGGAGCTGTTTTTT
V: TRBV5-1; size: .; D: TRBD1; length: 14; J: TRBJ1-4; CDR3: CASSTTGGGEKLFF; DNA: TGCGCCAGCAGCACGACAGGGGGTGGTGAAAAACTGTTTTTT
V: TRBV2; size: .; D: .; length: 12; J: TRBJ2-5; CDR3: CASSDNQETQYF; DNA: TGTGCCAGCAGTGACAATCAAGAGACCCAGTACTTC
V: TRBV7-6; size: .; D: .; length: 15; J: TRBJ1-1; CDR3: CASSLLGGENTEAFF; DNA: TGTGCCAGCAGCTTGCTGGGGGGGGAGAACACTGAAGCTTTCTTT
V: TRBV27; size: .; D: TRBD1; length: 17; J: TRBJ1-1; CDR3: CASSLRFRTGKNTEAFF; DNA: TGTGCCAGCAGTTTAAGATTCCGGACAGGGAAGAACACTGAAGCTTTCTTT
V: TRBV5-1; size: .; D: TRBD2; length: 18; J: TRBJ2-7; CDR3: CASSAGLAGGTAGGEQYF; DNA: TGCGCCAGCAGCGCTGGACTAGCGGGAGGGACTGCGGGGGGCGAGCAGTACTTC
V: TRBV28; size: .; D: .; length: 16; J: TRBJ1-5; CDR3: CASSHPRQILSQPQHF; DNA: TGTGCCAGCAGTCACCCCAGACAGATTCTCAGCCAGCCCCAGCATTTT
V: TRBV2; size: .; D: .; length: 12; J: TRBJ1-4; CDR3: CAGGRGLEKLFF; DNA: TGTGCCGGGGGGAGGGGACTTGAAAAACTGTTTTTT
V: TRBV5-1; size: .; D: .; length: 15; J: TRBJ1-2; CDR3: CASSLEAAGYYGYTF; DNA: TGCGCCAGCAGCTTGGAGGCAGCGGGGTACTATGGCTACACCTTC
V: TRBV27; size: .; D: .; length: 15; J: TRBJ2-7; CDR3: CASRALGTISYEQYF; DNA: TGTGCCAGCAGGGCCCTCGGGACAATTTCCTACGAGCAGTACTTC
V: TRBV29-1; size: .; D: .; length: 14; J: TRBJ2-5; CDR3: CSVKRGGSQETQYF; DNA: TGCAGCGTGAAACGGGGTGGGAGCCAAGAGACCCAGTACTTC
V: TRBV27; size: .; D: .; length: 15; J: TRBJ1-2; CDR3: CASSPRLGANYGYTF; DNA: TGTGCCAGCAGCCCTCGTTTGGGGGCGAACTATGGCTACACCTTC
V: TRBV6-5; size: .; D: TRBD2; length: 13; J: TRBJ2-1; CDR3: CASSDSGSHEQFF; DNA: TGTGCCAGCAGCGATAGCGGGAGTCATGAGCAGTTCTTC
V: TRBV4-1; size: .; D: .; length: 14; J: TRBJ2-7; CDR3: CASSPVLGSYEQYF; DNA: TGCGCCAGCAGCCCGGTACTAGGGTCCTACGAGCAGTACTTC
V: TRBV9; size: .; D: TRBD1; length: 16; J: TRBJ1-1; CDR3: CASSPGTGRRGTEAFF; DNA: TGTGCCAGCAGCCCGGGGACAGGTCGCAGGGGGACTGAAGCTTTCTTT
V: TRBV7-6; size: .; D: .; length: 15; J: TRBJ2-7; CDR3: CASSLVIRQTEEQYF; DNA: TGTGCCAGCAGCTTAGTAATCAGACAAACGGAAGAGCAGTACTTC
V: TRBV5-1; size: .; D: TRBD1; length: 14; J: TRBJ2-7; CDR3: CASSSGQGAYEQYF; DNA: TGCGCCAGCAGCTCAGGACAGGGAGCCTACGAGCAGTACTTC
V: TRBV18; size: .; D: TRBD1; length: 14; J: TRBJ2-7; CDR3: CASSLGQGGYEQYF; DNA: TGTGCCAGCTCATTAGGACAGGGAGGCTACGAGCAGTACTTC
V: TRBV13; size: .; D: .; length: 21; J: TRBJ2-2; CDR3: CASSWDRGRTTSGSNTGELFF; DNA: TGTGCCAGCAGCTGGGACAGGGGCCGTACAACTAGCGGGTCGAACACCGGGGAGCTGTTTTTT
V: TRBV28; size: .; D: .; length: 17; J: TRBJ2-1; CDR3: CASSLPQQEGGTNEQFF; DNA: TGTGCCAGCAGTTTACCCCAGCAGGAGGGTGGGACCAATGAGCAGTTCTTC
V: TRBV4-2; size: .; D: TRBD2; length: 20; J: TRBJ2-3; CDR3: CASSQDSRAASGSGRGAQYF; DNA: TGTGCCAGCAGCCAAGATAGCAGGGCGGCTAGCGGGAGCGGGAGGGGTGCGCAGTATTTT
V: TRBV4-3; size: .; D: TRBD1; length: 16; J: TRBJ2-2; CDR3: CASSQLTGLDTGELFF; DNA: TGCGCCAGCAGCCAACTGACAGGGTTGGACACCGGGGAGCTGTTTTTT
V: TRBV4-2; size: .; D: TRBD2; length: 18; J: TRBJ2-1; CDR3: CASSQPGGAGSGNNEQFF; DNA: TGTGCCAGCAGCCAACCGGGGGGAGCGGGATCGGGGAACAATGAGCAGTTCTTC
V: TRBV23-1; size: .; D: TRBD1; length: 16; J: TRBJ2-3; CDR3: CASSHPGQASTDTQYF; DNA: TGCGCCAGCAGTCACCCGGGACAGGCAAGCACAGATACGCAGTATTTT
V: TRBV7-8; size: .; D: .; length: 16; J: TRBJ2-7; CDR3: CASSFADYSPTYEQYF; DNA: TGTGCCAGCAGCTTCGCCGACTACTCTCCTACCTACGAGCAGTACTTC
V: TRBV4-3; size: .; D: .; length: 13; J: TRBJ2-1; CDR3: CASSQTPLAEQFF; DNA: TGCGCCAGCAGCCAAACTCCACTAGCCGAGCAGTTCTTC
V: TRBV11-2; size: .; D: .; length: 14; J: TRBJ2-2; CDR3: CASSPTGSSWELFF; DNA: TGTGCCAGCAGCCCAACCGGGTCCTCTTGGGAGCTGTTTTTT
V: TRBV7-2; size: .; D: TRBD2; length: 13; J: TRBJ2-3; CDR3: CASSSGRQDTQYF; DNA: TGTGCCAGCAGTAGCGGGAGGCAAGATACGCAGTATTTT
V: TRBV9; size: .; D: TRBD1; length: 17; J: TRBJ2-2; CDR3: CASSVEGAGSNTGELFF; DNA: TGTGCCAGCAGCGTAGAGGGGGCAGGATCGAACACCGGGGAGCTGTTTTTT
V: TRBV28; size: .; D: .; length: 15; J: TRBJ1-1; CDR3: CASGSHLRGNTEAFF; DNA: TGTGCCAGCGGGTCTCACCTAAGGGGGAACACTGAAGCTTTCTTT
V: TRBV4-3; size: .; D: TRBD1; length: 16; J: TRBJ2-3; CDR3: CASSQDGGQGTDTQYF; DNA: TGCGCCAGCAGCCAAGATGGGGGACAGGGCACAGATACGCAGTATTTT
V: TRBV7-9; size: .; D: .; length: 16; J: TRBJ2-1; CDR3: CASSLINRGLYNEQFF; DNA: TGTGCCAGCAGCTTAATTAATCGAGGTCTTTACAATGAGCAGTTCTTC
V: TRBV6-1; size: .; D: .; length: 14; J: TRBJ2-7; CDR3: CASSDPTRGYEQYF; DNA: TGTGCCAGCAGTGACCCCACCCGGGGCTACGAGCAGTACTTC
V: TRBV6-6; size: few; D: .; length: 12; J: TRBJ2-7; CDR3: CASSPSGYEQYF; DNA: TGTGCCAGCAGCCCTTCGGGGTACGAGCAGTACTTC
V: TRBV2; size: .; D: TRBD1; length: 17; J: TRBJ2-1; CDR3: CASSVLADRGFYNEQFF; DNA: TGTGCCAGCAGTGTACTAGCGGACAGGGGGTTCTACAATGAGCAGTTCTTC
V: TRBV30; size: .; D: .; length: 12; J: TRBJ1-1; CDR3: CAWDQGGTEAFF; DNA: TGTGCCTGGGACCAGGGAGGAACTGAAGCTTTCTTT
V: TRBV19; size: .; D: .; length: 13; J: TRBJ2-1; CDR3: CASSTSADNEQFF; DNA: TGTGCCAGTAGTACTAGCGCGGACAATGAGCAGTTCTTC
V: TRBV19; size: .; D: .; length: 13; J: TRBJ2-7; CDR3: CASSIGYADEQYF; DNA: TGTGCCAGTAGTATCGGATACGCGGACGAGCAGTACTTC
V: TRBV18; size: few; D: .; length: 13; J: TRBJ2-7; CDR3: CASSPDSKYEQYF; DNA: TGTGCCAGCTCACCTGACAGCAAGTACGAGCAGTACTTC
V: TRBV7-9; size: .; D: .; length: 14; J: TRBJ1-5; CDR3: CASSLLGGNQPQHF; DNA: TGTGCCAGCAGCCTTCTAGGAGGCAATCAGCCCCAGCATTTT
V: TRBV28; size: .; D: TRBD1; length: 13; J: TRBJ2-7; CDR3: CASSSGTVHEQYF; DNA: TGTGCCAGCAGTTCCGGGACAGTCCACGAGCAGTACTTC
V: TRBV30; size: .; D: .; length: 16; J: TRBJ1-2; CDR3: CAWSGESGTKDYGYTF; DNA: TGTGCCTGGAGTGGAGAATCCGGGACAAAGGACTATGGCTACACCTTC
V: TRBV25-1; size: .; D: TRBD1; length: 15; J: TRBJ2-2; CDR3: CASSELDRVSGELFF; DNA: TGTGCCAGCAGTGAATTGGACAGGGTTTCAGGGGAGCTGTTTTTT
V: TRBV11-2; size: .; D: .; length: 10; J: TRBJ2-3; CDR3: CAALVDTQYF; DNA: TGTGCCGCCCTAGTAGATACGCAGTATTTT
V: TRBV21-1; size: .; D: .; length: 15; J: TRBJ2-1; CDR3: CASSKVGTRNNEQFF; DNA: TGTGCCAGCAGCAAAGTCGGGACTAGAAACAATGAGCAGTTCTTC
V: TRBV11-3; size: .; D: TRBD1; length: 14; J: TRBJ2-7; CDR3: CASGDRGRDHEQYF; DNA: TGTGCCAGCGGGGACAGGGGTAGGGACCACGAGCAGTACTTC
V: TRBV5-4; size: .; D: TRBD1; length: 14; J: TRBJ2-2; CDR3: CASSWTGNTGELFF; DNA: TGTGCCAGCAGCTGGACAGGGAACACCGGGGAGCTGTTTTTT
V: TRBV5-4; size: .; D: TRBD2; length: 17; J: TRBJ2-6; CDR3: CASSAGGARFGANVLTF; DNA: TGTGCCAGCAGCGCGGGGGGCGCCAGATTTGGGGCCAACGTCCTGACTTTC
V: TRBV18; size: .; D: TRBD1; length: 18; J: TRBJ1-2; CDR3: CASSPIGQGATANYGYTF; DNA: TGTGCCAGCTCACCAATTGGACAGGGGGCGACAGCTAACTATGGCTACACCTTC